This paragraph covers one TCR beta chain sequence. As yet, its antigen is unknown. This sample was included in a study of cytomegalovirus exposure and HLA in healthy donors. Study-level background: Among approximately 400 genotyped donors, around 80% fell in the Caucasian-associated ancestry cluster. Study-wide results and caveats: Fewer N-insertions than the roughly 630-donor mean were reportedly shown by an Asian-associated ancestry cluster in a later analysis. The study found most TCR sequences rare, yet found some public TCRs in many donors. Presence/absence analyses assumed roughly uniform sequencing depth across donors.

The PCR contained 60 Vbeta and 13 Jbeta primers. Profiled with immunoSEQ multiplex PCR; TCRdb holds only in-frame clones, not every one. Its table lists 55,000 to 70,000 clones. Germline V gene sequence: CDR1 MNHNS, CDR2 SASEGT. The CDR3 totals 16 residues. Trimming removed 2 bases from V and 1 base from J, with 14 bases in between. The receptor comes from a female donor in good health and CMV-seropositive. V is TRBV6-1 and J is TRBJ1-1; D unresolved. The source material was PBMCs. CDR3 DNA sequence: TGTGCCAGCAGTGAACTCACCGGGAAGGGGAACACTGAAGCTTTCTTT. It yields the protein CASSELTGKGNTEAFF.